Listed here is a single TCR beta chain. This sample was taken from a study of regulatory T cells in long-lasting Graves disease. Study-level background: A definition of persistent Graves' disease required over 5 years of antithyroid drugs plus positive TSH receptor antibodies.

iRepertoire HTBI primers and Arm-PCR of CDR3 regions built TCR beta libraries. A single record per CDR3 protein comes from TCRdb applying MiXCR to the multiplex PCR reads. This sample has around 400,000 distinct CDR3 sequences, with under 25% found just once. Sample time point: persistent/refractory GD, antithyroid drugs over 5 years with positive TRAb. PBMC RNA served as the TCR library source. This specimen was peripheral blood mononuclear cells (PBMCs), taken when the disease was refractory, from a patient treated with antithyroid drugs. This TCR was sampled from a female donor with Graves disease.

The CDR3 region is CSVDIHSNTGELFF. The CDR3 region has the DNA TGCAGCGTTGACATTCATTCGAACACCGGGGAGCTGTTTTTT. The genes are TRBV29-1 and TRBJ2-2; no clear D gene. The germline V gene encodes CDR1 SQVTM and CDR2 ANQGSEA. This CDR3 comprises 14 residues. Trimming removed 3 bases at V and 0 bases at J, with 8 bases between.